This T cell receptor (beta chain) was recorded in a study of T cell responses to AZD1222 COVID-19 vaccine. Study summary: Pooling covered second doses at about 4 or about 12 weeks. Study-wide results and limits: The study found Spike-specific TCR breadth and depth rose after two AZD1222 doses.

This CDR3 comprises 14 residues. From germline, CDR1 is MRHNA and CDR2 SNTAGT. V was cut by 3 bases and J by 5 bases, with 12 bases left in between. A word on this clone: Antigen unknown.

Measured with immunoSEQ multiplex PCR; TCRdb has only the in-frame clones, and not every one. This sample has approximately 110,000 clones, with around 87% found just once. V usage is TRBV6-4 and J usage is TRBJ2-3; possibly TRBD1 or TRBD2 for D (6 bases each). Sample: peripheral blood, taken on day 0 of AZD1222 vaccination. The clonotype originates from an adult in good health. This CDR3 is CASSELGGQDTQYF. In DNA form, the CDR3 reads TGTGCCAGCAGTGAATTAGGGGGGCAAGATACGCAGTATTTT.